Listed below are T cell receptor beta chains from one sample, sequenced in a study of OX40 agonist ivuxolimab in advanced cancers. Sequencing used immunoSEQ multiplex PCR; TCRdb keeps in-frame clones, though not all of them. The sample holds nearly 80,000 clones, about four fifths seen once. The sample in question was CD4+ or CD8+ T cells sorted from blood, obtained in a trial of the OX40 agonist ivuxolimab. The receptor source for this set is an adult with an advanced solid tumor such as melanoma, head and neck, liver or kidney cancer. Both conserved end residues are part of each CDR3. D genes are given only for firm matches. The listing skips clone size in some rows; elsewhere it reads once, few, many or a size class.

TRBD2 | TRBJ2-7 | TRBV6-5 | - | CASSRLAGDYEQYF | TGTGCCAGCAGTAGACTAGCGGGGGACTACGAGCAGTACTTC
TRBD1 | TRBJ2-5 | TRBV15 | - | CATSRGGTGGSETQYF | TGTGCCACCAGCAGAGGAGGGACAGGGGGGTCAGAGACCCAGTACTTC
TRBD1 | TRBJ1-1 | TRBV5-1 | - | CASSLEGVTGAGNTEAFF | TGCGCCAGCAGCTTGGAAGGAGTGACAGGGGCTGGTAACACTGAAGCTTTCTTT
- | TRBJ2-7 | TRBV6-1 | - | CASSEMRGIYEQYF | TGTGCCAGCAGTGAAATGAGGGGGATCTACGAGCAGTACTTC
- | TRBJ2-7 | TRBV10-1 | - | CASSHRSEGEQYF | TGCGCCAGCAGTCACAGATCGGAGGGAGAGCAGTACTTC
TRBD2 | TRBJ2-1 | TRBV11-2 | - | CASSSLAGGPYNEQFF | TGTGCCAGCAGCTCACTAGCGGGGGGACCCTACAATGAGCAGTTCTTC
- | TRBJ2-7 | TRBV6-5 | - | CASSYSGGPHEQYF | TGTGCCAGCAGTTACTCCGGGGGGCCCCACGAGCAGTACTTC
TRBD2 | TRBJ2-7 | TRBV4-1 | - | CASSQVTLAGGSYEQYF | TGCGCCAGCAGCCAAGTCACACTAGCGGGGGGTTCCTACGAGCAGTACTTC
TRBD2 | TRBJ2-1 | TRBV6-6 | - | CASSELAGQNNEQFF | TGTGCCAGCAGCGAACTAGCGGGACAGAACAATGAGCAGTTCTTC
- | TRBJ2-1 | TRBV5-1 | once | CASSFWRETTYNEQFF | TGCGCCAGCAGCTTTTGGAGGGAAACGACCTACAATGAGCAGTTCTTC
- | TRBJ2-2 | TRBV11-2 | few | CASSLMRDAGELFF | TGTGCCAGCAGCTTAATGAGGGACGCCGGGGAGCTGTTTTTT
- | TRBJ2-7 | TRBV5-1 | - | CASMDPGGKDEQYF | TGCGCCAGCATGGATCCGGGGGGCAAGGACGAGCAGTACTTC
- | TRBJ1-1 | TRBV5-1 | - | CASSLVPDSNTEAFF | TGCGCCAGCAGCTTGGTTCCAGATTCGAACACTGAAGCTTTCTTT
- | TRBJ2-1 | TRBV5-1 | - | CASSLVPGRDNEQFF | TGCGCCAGCAGCTTGGTCCCCGGACGGGACAATGAGCAGTTCTTC
- | TRBJ1-1 | TRBV14 | - | CASSQHYFQGVQTEAFF | TGTGCCAGCAGCCAACATTATTTCCAGGGTGTTCAAACTGAAGCTTTCTTT
- | TRBJ2-3 | TRBV7-9 | - | CASSLAGLSADTQYF | TGTGCCAGCAGCTTGGCGGGATTATCCGCAGATACGCAGTATTTT
TRBD1 | TRBJ2-1 | TRBV7-8 | - | CASSRRDRPNEQFF | TGTGCCAGCAGTCGGCGGGACAGGCCAAATGAGCAGTTCTTC
TRBD2 | TRBJ2-3 | TRBV10-3 | - | CAISEDLAGRTDTQYF | TGTGCCATCAGTGAGGACTTAGCGGGGCGCACAGATACGCAGTATTTT
- | TRBJ1-1 | TRBV28 | - | CASSSPIEAFF | TGTGCCAGCAGTTCCCCCATAGAAGCTTTCTTT
TRBD1 | TRBJ1-3 | TRBV18 | - | CASSPSTFAGGESGNTIYF | TGTGCCAGCTCACCATCCACTTTTGCAGGGGGCGAATCTGGAAACACCATATATTTT
TRBD2 | TRBJ2-1 | TRBV18 | - | CASSPPGTSGRLPPAGNEQFF | TGTGCCAGCTCACCACCGGGGACTAGCGGGAGACTACCTCCCGCTGGGAATGAGCAGTTCTTC
- | TRBJ1-1 | TRBV5-1 | - | CASSFQGLNTEAFF | TGCGCCAGCAGCTTCCAGGGCTTGAACACTGAAGCTTTCTTT